The clone carrying this T cell receptor (beta chain) was seen a handful of times. The antigen remains unidentified. The data belong to a study of blood T cells in healthy people across ages. The use of a sample-barcoded 5' primer and a J-beta primer mix characterized a second PCR of about 6 to 11 cycles. Researchers report that a template-switch adaptor with 12 random nucleotides tagged each cDNA molecule. Samples each returned at least 2.5 million CDR3-containing paired-end reads. TCRdb fed the 5' RACE reads into MiXCR, producing one record per CDR3 protein. The table includes 1.5 million to 1.8 million distinct CDR3 sequences, 42% detected once. Findings and limits, study-wide: Among long-lived donors, naive CD4+ cells were more numerous and diversity higher than in aged donors.

From germline, CDR1 is SQVTM and CDR2 ANQGSEA. This CDR3 contains 15 residues. With 8 bases removed from V and 4 bases from J, the gap between germline ends came to 23 bases. Per sample, a minimum of 6.5 million PBMCs were isolated. The source of this sequence is a woman aged 18-29 years in good health. The rearrangement joins TRBV29-1 to TRBJ1-1, with D possibly TRBD1 on 6 matching bases. The sample was blood. The CDR3: CSYNRGPGGGTEAFF. DNA of the CDR3: TGCAGCTATAATCGGGGTCCCGGAGGGGGCACTGAAGCTTTCTTT.